Given below is one T cell receptor beta chain in context. Profiled with immunoSEQ multiplex PCR; TCRdb holds only in-frame clones, not every one. The sample carries over 90,000 clones, roughly 86% recorded once. Germline trimming cut 4 bases from V and 9 bases from J; bases unmatched to any gene: 5. Germline V lookup: CDR1 GTSNPN, CDR2 SVGIG (reference sequence). The CDR3 loop spans 12 amino acids. The data originate from a study of T cell responses to AZD1222 COVID-19 vaccine. The chain combines TRBV30 with TRBJ1-2; 10 bases fit TRBD1. Sample: peripheral blood, taken on day 0 of AZD1222 vaccination. The receptor comes from an adult in good health. CDR3 loop: CAWIRDRGSYTF. CDR3 in DNA: TGTGCCTGGATCCGGGACAGGGGAAGCTACACCTTC.